One sample yielded the 16 T cell receptor beta chains listed below, sequenced in a study of T cell clonality in common variable immunodeficiency. The assay was immunoSEQ multiplex PCR, and TCRdb's table has in-frame clones only and misses some. The sample shows 15,000 to 20,000 clones, none of them appearing just once. Antigens for these TCRs are unknown. Points from the study as a whole: Reportedly, TCR beta sequences from common variable immunodeficiency showed fewer deletions and N-nucleotide insertions.

Material: peripheral blood mononuclear cells. Receptors were obtained from a human donor with common variable immunodeficiency.

The sample holds a few counts of this clone. The read terminates 3 residues ahead of where the CDR3 ends, so the germline J gene completes it. The chain recombines TRBV18 with TRBJ1-3; possible D gene TRBD1, 6 bases. The CDR3 sequence is 18 residues long. Germline loops: CDR1 KGHSH, CDR2 LQKENI. V lost 3 bases and J 1 base, leaving 19 bases between the germline ends. The part of the CDR3 DNA that was read is TGTGCCAGCTCACCTACCGCCGGACAGTCGATTTCTGGAAACACC. Its translation: CASSPTAGQSISGNT. The CDR3 as a whole reads CASSPTAGQSISGNTIYF.

This clone was seen only a few times. The CDR3 extends 3 residues past the end of the read, so its final part is completed from the germline J gene. The chain carries TRBV2 and TRBJ1-2; 9 bases map to TRBD1. There are 14 residues in the CDR3. In germline, CDR1 is SNHLY, CDR2 FYNNEI. CDR3 residues: CASKKVQGAAGYTF. The covered CDR3 bases are TGTGCCAGCAAAAAAGTACAGGGGGCGGCCGGC.

This clone was detected ten times or more. The read falls 3 residues short of the CDR3 end, and the missing part is taken from the germline J gene. The chain employs TRBV18 and TRBJ2-1; no clear D gene. The CDR3 is 13 amino acids. V lost 3 bases to trimming and J lost 7 bases, with 10 bases between them. Germline V gene sequence: CDR1 KGHSH, CDR2 LQKENI. The CDR3 sequence is CASSPPVVNEQFF. The DNA read from the CDR3 is TGTGCCAGCTCACCTCCAGTGGTTAATGAG.

This clone was observed many times. The read halts 3 residues ahead of the CDR3 end, with the missing end drawn from the germline J gene. This rearrangement joins TRBV19 to TRBJ2-2, with a possible D match to TRBD2 (6 bases). The ends were cut back, 6 bases at V and 2 bases at J, with 13 bases in the middle. The germline V gene has CDR1 LNHDA and CDR2 SQIVND (reference sequence). CDR3 length equals 15 residues. CDR3 sequence: CASRPTSINTGELFF. The CDR3 bases that were read are TGTGCCAGTAGACCGACTAGTATCAACACCGGGGAG.

This clone was observed many times. The read falls 3 residues short of the CDR3 end, and the missing part is taken from the germline J gene. The genes are TRBV29-1 and TRBJ2-1, with 7 nucleotides matching TRBD2. The germline gives CDR1 SQVTM, CDR2 ANQGSEA. V shed 6 bases and J 4 bases; nucleotides not matched to a gene: 9. CDR3 size: 14 residues. The sequenced part of the CDR3 DNA is TGCAGCGTCCCCTCGCGGGAGAGGTACAATGAG. Encoded protein: CSVPSRERYNE. The full CDR3 reads CSVPSRERYNEQFF.

This clone showed up just a few times. The read stops 3 residues short of the end of the CDR3; the missing end is completed from the germline J gene. The chain has TRBV7-2 and TRBJ2-5, with a weak D call TRBD1 (5 bases). Trimming removed 1 base from V and 5 bases from J, with 8 bases in between. In germline, CDR1 is SGHTA, CDR2 FQGNSA. CDR3 length: 13 amino acids. The CDR3 spells CASSLVSGETQYF. The part of the CDR3 DNA that was read is TGTGCCAGCAGCTTAGTTTCAGGGGAGACC.

There are many counts of this clone. The CDR3 goes on 3 residues after the read ends, and that part is filled in from the germline J gene. V gene TRBV6-1 combines with J gene TRBJ2-5; tentatively, D is TRBD2 (7 bases). Germline lookup yields CDR1 MNHNS and CDR2 SASEGT. The CDR3 loop spans 14 amino acids. Incomplete CDR3 DNA: TGTGCCAGCAGTGACCAACAGGGAGGGATAACC. Protein product: CASSDQQGGIT. The whole CDR3 reads CASSDQQGGITQYF.

The sample holds a few counts of this clone. The read halts 3 residues ahead of the CDR3 end, with the missing end drawn from the germline J gene. The chain links TRBV7-8 to TRBJ2-1, with TRBD2 matching 7 bases. The CDR3 loop spans 17 amino acids. V lost 6 bases, J lost 4 bases, and 15 bases stayed unmatched. The germline V gene has CDR1 SGHVS and CDR2 FQNEAQ. The CDR3 sequence is CASRTRVGGRKYNEQFF. The sequenced part of the CDR3 DNA is TGTGCCAGCAGGACTAGGGTAGGCGGGAGAAAATACAATGAG.

Concerning this clone itself: Sequencing ends 3 residues short of the CDR3 end; the germline J gene provides the rest. The genes are TRBV7-2 and TRBJ2-7; TRBD2 might be the D (6 bases). Trimming stripped 5 bases from V and 4 bases from J, with 15 bases between. Germline assignment: CDR1 SGHTA and CDR2 FQGNSA. The CDR3 extends over 14 amino acids. Incomplete CDR3 DNA: TGTGCCAGCAGCCCCACACGGGGGTGGTACGAG. This translates into CASSPTRGWYE. From start to end, the CDR3 is CASSPTRGWYEQYF.

This clone was counted ten times or more. Read data end 3 residues before the CDR3 end; the end is taken from the germline J gene. The chain has TRBV5-4 and TRBJ1-2; D possibly corresponds to TRBD1 (6 bases). V was cut by 4 bases and J by 0 bases, with 13 bases left in between. Germline V gene data show CDR1 as SGHNT and CDR2 as YYREEE (reference sequence). The CDR3 extends over 15 amino acids. This chain's CDR3 is CASSSPTGANYGYTF. The DNA read from the CDR3 is TGTGCCAGCAGCAGCCCGACAGGAGCTAACTATGGC.

A remark on this clone: The read ends 3 residues before the CDR3 terminus; that terminus is restored from the germline J gene. This chain joins TRBV7-9 and TRBJ2-7, with 7 bases matching TRBD1. V gave up 5 bases and J gave up 6 bases; unmatched junction bases: 4. Per germline, CDR1 SEHNR and CDR2 FQNEAQ (reference sequence). This CDR3 comprises 12 residues. The CDR3 sequence is CASSLTGTEQYF. Partial CDR3 DNA: TGTGCCAGCAGCCTGACAGGGACCGAG. Full variable domain (missing parts from reference TRBV7-9 and TRBJ2-7): DTGVSQNPRHKITKRGQNVTFRCDPISEHNRLYWYRQTLGQGPEFLTYFQNEAQLEKSRLLSDRFSAERPKGSFSTLEIQRTEQGDSAMYLCASSLTGTEQYFGPGTRLTVT.

This clone was picked up a small number of times. Sequencing ends 3 residues short of the CDR3 end; the germline J gene provides the rest. This chain connects TRBV20-1 to TRBJ2-1, with D possibly being TRBD1 or TRBD2 (5 bases each). Per germline, CDR1 DFQATT and CDR2 SNEGSKA (reference sequence). V lost 5 bases and J lost 0, with 17 bases in between. This CDR3 contains 16 residues. The covered CDR3 bases are TGCAGTGCTGAATTTAGAGGGGCGAGCTCCTACAATGAG. Translation: CSAEFRGASSYNE. The CDR3 in its entirety is CSAEFRGASSYNEQFF.

With respect to this clone: With the read ending 3 residues before the CDR3 end, the germline J gene is used to fill in that end. The chain couples TRBV18 to TRBJ1-5; no clear D gene. V lost 2 bases to trimming and J lost 7 bases, with 9 bases between them. Germline CDR1 KGHSH, CDR2 LQKENI. This CDR3 has 13 amino acids. CDR3 DNA, as far as it was read: TGTGCCAGCTCACCAGGGTCGGGGCAGCCC. Protein: CASSPGSGQP. The whole CDR3 sequence is CASSPGSGQPQHF.

In its sample, this clone was seen a few times. The sequenced fragment ends 3 residues before the CDR3 boundary, so the rest is inferred from the germline J gene. This chain uses TRBV7-9 with TRBJ1-2; 8 nucleotides match TRBD1. This CDR3 has 13 residues. The ends lost 5 bases at V and 4 bases at J; junction bases unmatched: 3. Germline V gene lookup returns CDR1 SEHNR and CDR2 FQNEAQ (reference sequence). Partial CDR3 DNA: TGTGCCAGCAGCCCAGACAGGGGCTATGGC. Translation gives CASSPDRGYG. The whole CDR3 reads CASSPDRGYGYTF.

In its sample, this clone was seen a few times. The CDR3 end is not reached by the read, which stops 3 residues before it; the germline J gene fills it in. The gene calls are TRBV29-1 and TRBJ2-1; possible D gene TRBD1, 6 bases. Trimming removed 4 bases from V and 9 bases from J, with 13 bases in between. Germline-derived CDR1 and CDR2 are SQVTM and ANQGSEA. This CDR3 contains 12 residues. The CDR3 bases that were read are TGCAGCGTTGCGAAACAACAGGGTGAG. Translated, it gives CSVAKQQGE. The CDR3 as a whole reads CSVAKQQGEQFF.

The table lists this clone with a few counts. The read is 3 residues too short to cover the CDR3 end, so that end is filled in from the germline J gene. V is TRBV5-1 and J is TRBJ1-5, with D unclear. Germline CDR1 and CDR2: SGHRS and YFSETQ. The CDR3 contains 14 residues. The V and J ends lost 4 bases and 1 base respectively, with 9 bases between them. The DNA read from the CDR3 is TGCGCCAGCAGCGTGGAAAGGAGCAATCAGCCC. This sequence encodes CASSVERSNQP. The whole CDR3 protein reads CASSVERSNQPQHF.